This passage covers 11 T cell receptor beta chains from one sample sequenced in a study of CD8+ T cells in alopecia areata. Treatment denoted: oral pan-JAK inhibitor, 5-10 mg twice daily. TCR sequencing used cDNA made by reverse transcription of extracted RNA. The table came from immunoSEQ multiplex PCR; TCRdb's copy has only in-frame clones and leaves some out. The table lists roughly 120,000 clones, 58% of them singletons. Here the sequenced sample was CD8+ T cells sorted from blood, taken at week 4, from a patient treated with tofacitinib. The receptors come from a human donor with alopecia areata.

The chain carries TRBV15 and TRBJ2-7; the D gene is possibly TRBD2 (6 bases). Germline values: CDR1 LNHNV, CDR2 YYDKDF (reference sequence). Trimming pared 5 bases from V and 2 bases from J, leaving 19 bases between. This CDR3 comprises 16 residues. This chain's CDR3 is CATSRRGGTATYEQYF. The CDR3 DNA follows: TGTGCCACCAGCCGTCGTGGCGGGACGGCCACCTACGAGCAGTACTTC.

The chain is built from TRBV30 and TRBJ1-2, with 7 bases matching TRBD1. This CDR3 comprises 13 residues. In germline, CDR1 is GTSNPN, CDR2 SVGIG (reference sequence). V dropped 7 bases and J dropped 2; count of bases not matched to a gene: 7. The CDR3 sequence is CASRGPPNYGYTF. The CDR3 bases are TGTGCCTCGAGGGGGCCACCAAACTATGGCTACACCTTC.

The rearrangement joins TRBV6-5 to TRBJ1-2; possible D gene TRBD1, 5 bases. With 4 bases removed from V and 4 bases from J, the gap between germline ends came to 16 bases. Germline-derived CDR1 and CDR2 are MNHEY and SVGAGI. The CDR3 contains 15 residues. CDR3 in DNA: TGTGCCAGCAGTTCCCGGACATCAGTTCGCTATGGCTACACCTTC. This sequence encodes CASSSRTSVRYGYTF.

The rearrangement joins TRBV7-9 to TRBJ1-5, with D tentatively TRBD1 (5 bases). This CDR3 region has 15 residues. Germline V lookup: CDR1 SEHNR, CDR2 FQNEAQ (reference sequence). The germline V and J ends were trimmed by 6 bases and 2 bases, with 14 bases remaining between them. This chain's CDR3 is CASSLGGMGNQPQHF. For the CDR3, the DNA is TGTGCCAGCAGTCTCGGGGGAATGGGCAATCAGCCCCAGCATTTT.

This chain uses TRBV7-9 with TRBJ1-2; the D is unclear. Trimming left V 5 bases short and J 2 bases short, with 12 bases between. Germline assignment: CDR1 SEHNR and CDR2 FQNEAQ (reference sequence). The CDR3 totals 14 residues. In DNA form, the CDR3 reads TGTGCCAGCAGCGCTCCTTCTTGGAACTATGGCTACACCTTC. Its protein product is CASSAPSWNYGYTF.

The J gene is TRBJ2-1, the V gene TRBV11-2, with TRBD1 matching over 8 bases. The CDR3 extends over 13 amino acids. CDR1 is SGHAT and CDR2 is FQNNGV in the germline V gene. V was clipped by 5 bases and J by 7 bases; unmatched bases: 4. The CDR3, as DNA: TGTGCCAGCAGCCTTCGGACAGGGAATGAGCAGTTCTTC. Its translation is CASSLRTGNEQFF.

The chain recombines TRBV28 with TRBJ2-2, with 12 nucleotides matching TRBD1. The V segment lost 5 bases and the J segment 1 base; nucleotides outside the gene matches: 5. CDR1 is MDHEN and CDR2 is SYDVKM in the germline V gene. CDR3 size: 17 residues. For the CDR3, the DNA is TGTGCCAGCAGTCCGGGACAGGGGGCTGGGAACACCGGGGAGCTGTTTTTT. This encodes CASSPGQGAGNTGELFF.

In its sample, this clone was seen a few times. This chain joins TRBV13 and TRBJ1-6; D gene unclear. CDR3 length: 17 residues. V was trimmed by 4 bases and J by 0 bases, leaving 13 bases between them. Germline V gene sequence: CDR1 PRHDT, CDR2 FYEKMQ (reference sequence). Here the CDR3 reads CASSSFGVSSYNSPLHF. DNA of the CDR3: TGTGCCAGCAGCTCCTTCGGGGTGAGCTCCTATAATTCACCCCTCCACTTT. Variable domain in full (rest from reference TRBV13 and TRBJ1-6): AAGVIQSPRHLIKEKRETATLKCYPIPRHDTVYWYQQGPGQDPQFLISFYEKMQSDKGSIPDRFSAQQFSDYHSELNMSSLELGDSALYFCASSSFGVSSYNSPLHFGNGTRLTVT.

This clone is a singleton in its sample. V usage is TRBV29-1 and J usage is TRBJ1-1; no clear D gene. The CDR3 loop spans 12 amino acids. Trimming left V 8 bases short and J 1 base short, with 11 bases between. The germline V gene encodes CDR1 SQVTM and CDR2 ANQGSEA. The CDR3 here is CSSKAGNTEAFF. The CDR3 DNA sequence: TGCAGCTCGAAGGCTGGGAACACTGAAGCTTTCTTT. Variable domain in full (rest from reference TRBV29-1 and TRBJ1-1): SAVISQKPSRDICQRGTSLTIQCQVDSQVTMMFWYRQQPGQSLTLIATANQGSEATYESGFVIDKFPISRPNLTFSTLTVSNMSPEDSSIYLCSSKAGNTEAFFGQGTRLTVV.

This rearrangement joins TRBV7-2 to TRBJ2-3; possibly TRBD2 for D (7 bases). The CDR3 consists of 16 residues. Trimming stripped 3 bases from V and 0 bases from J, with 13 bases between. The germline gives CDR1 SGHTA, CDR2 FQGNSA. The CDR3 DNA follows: TGTGCCAGCAGCTTTGGGTGGGGGGGCAGCACAGATACGCAGTATTTT. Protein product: CASSFGWGGSTDTQYF.

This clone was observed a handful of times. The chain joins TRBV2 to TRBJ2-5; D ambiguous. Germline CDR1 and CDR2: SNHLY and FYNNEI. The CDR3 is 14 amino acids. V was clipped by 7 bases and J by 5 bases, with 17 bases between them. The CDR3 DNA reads TGTGCCAGCACTATGACTCGTGAAGGGGAGACCCAGTACTTC. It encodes CASTMTREGETQYF. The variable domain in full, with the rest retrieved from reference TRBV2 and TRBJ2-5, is EPEVTQTPSHQVTQMGQEVILRCVPISNHLYFYWYRQILGQKVEFLVSFYNNEISEKSEIFDDQFSVERPDGSNFTLKIRSTKLEDSAMYFCASTMTREGETQYFGPGTRLLVL.